Listed below are T cell receptor beta chains from one sample, sequenced in a study of blood T cell repertoires in COVID-19. Assay used: immunoSEQ multiplex PCR; TCRdb lists only in-frame clones, some missing. This repertoire shows 110,000 or so clones, around 89% found once; its top ten account for around 4.5%. Sequencing was done on a sample of peripheral blood. All receptors derive from a woman aged 45-59 years with acute or convalescent COVID-19. CDR3s include the opening cysteine and the closing phenylalanine or tryptophan. A D gene is named only where the DNA matches it firmly. A row's size may be missing; if present it is once, few, many or a size class.

>TRBV7-9|TRBJ1-3|-|-
CAFVQSGNTIYF
TGTGCCTTTGTTCAGTCTGGAAACACCATATATTTT
>TRBV29-1|TRBJ1-2|-|TRBD1
CSVKPRSGQGNYGYTF
TGCAGCGTCAAACCAAGATCTGGACAGGGAAACTATGGCTACACCTTC
>TRBV18|TRBJ1-2|-|-
CASSPRGQDGYTF
TGTGCCAGCTCACCAAGGGGTCAGGATGGCTACACCTTC
>TRBV30|TRBJ1-1|once|-
CAWRTLTEAFF
TGTGCCTGGAGAACCCTGACAGAAGCTTTCTTT
>TRBV6-2/TRBV6-3|TRBJ2-1|-|TRBD2
CASSTPRGVPYNEQFF
TGTGCCAGCAGTACCCCCCGGGGGGTCCCTTACAATGAGCAGTTCTTC
>TRBV19|TRBJ2-3|-|TRBD2
CASNSPPGTSGTDTQYF
TGTGCCAGTAATTCTCCCCCCGGGACTAGCGGCACAGATACGCAGTATTTT
>TRBV4-3|TRBJ1-2|-|TRBD1
CASSQGSEGGENF
TGCGCCAGCAGCCAAGGTTCTGAAGGGGGCGAGAACTTC
>TRBV7-2|TRBJ2-7|-|-
CASSSTYEQYF
TGTGCCAGCAGCTCCACCTACGAGCAGTACTTC
>TRBV11-2|TRBJ2-4|-|TRBD1
CASSAPDRDAKNIQYF
TGTGCCAGCAGCGCCCCCGACAGGGACGCCAAAAACATTCAGTACTTC
>TRBV15|TRBJ1-2|-|TRBD1
CATSPRGGQGDYGYTF
TGTGCCACCAGCCCCCGGGGGGGACAGGGGGACTATGGCTACACCTTC
>TRBV4-1|TRBJ1-1|-|-
CASSQVVIPKGYTEAFF
TGCGCCAGCAGCCAAGTGGTCATCCCCAAGGGGTACACTGAAGCTTTCTTT
>TRBV28|TRBJ2-1|-|TRBD2
CASSSPRREGYEQFF
TGTGCCAGCAGTTCCCCCAGGCGGGAGGGATATGAGCAGTTCTTC
>TRBV28|TRBJ1-4|-|TRBD1
CASSYGQGAGKLFF
TGTGCCAGCAGTTACGGACAGGGGGCTGGAAAACTGTTTTTT
>TRBV7-9|TRBJ2-3|-|TRBD2
CASSLAQLAGPTDTQYF
TGTGCCAGCAGCTTAGCGCAGTTAGCGGGACCCACAGATACGCAGTATTTT
>TRBV28|TRBJ2-1|-|TRBD2
CASSPDIPGGVDEQFF
TGTGCCAGCAGTCCGGACATCCCGGGAGGGGTGGATGAGCAGTTCTTC
>TRBV27|TRBJ1-1|few|-
CASSLGGGVGEAFF
TGTGCCAGCAGTTTGGGGGGGGGCGTAGGTGAAGCTTTCTTT
>TRBV30|TRBJ1-2|-|-
CAWNEGVAGYTF
TGTGCCTGGAATGAGGGTGTAGCTGGCTACACCTTC
>TRBV9|TRBJ1-1|-|-
CASRQEENTEAFF
TGTGCCAGCAGACAAGAGGAGAACACTGAAGCTTTCTTT
>TRBV4-1|TRBJ2-5|-|-
CASSSEGSGQETQYF
TGCGCCAGCAGCTCGGAGGGGAGCGGGCAAGAGACCCAGTACTTC
>TRBV2|TRBJ2-1|-|-
CASSVHRGLPYNEQFF
TGTGCCAGCAGCGTCCACCGGGGTTTACCCTACAATGAGCAGTTCTTC
>TRBV20-1|TRBJ1-5|-|TRBD1
CSASYYGTGDQPQHF
TGCAGTGCTAGTTACTACGGGACAGGGGACCAGCCCCAGCATTTT
>TRBV3-1/TRBV3-2|TRBJ2-3|once|TRBD2
CASSQLAGGDTQYF
TGTGCCAGCAGCCAACTAGCGGGGGGAGATACGCAGTATTTT
>TRBV7-9|TRBJ2-1|-|TRBD2
CASTGGGSSYNEQFF
TGTGCCAGCACCGGGGGAGGGAGCTCCTACAATGAGCAGTTCTTC
>TRBV6-4|TRBJ2-3|-|TRBD2
CASSPLAGESDTQYF
TGTGCCAGCAGCCCGCTAGCGGGAGAATCAGATACGCAGTATTTT
>TRBV5-1|TRBJ1-1|-|TRBD1
CASSLGWDREAFF
TGCGCCAGCAGCTTGGGGTGGGACAGGGAAGCTTTCTTT
>TRBV7-8|TRBJ1-4|-|-
CASSPGWGDEKLSF
TGTGCCAGCAGCCCCGGTTGGGGGGATGAAAAACTGTCTTTT
>TRBV18|TRBJ1-2|-|-
CASSPTQDYGYTF
TGTGCCAGCTCACCAACCCAGGACTATGGCTACACCTTC
>TRBV24-1|TRBJ2-3|-|TRBD2
CATSLAGTTDTQYF
TGTGCCACTTCACTAGCGGGGACTACAGATACGCAGTATTTT
>TRBV30|TRBJ1-2|-|-
CAWDSRNGYTF
TGTGCCTGGGATTCGAGAAATGGCTACACCTTC
>TRBV4-1|TRBJ2-7|-|TRBD1
CASSLDRAGYEQYF
TGCGCCAGCAGCCTTGACAGGGCAGGATACGAGCAGTACTTC
>TRBV30|TRBJ1-2|-|-
CAWGGRLDYGYTF
TGTGCCTGGGGGGGGCGATTGGACTATGGCTACACCTTC
>TRBV7-2|TRBJ2-1|-|-
CASTLASSGTYNEQFF
TGTGCCAGCACCCTCGCGAGCTCAGGGACCTACAATGAGCAGTTCTTC
>TRBV4-2|TRBJ2-2|-|TRBD1
CASSLGQGNTGELFF
TGTGCCAGCAGCCTGGGACAGGGGAACACCGGGGAGCTGTTTTTT
>TRBV7-9|TRBJ1-2|-|-
CASSLVGSTGNGYTF
TGTGCCAGCAGCTTAGTGGGGTCAACCGGGAATGGCTACACCTTC
>TRBV18|TRBJ1-2|once|TRBD1
CASSPLVPGQANYGYTF
TGTGCCAGCTCACCCCTTGTCCCGGGACAGGCGAACTATGGCTACACCTTC
>TRBV27|TRBJ2-1|-|TRBD2
CASSLWTSGIYEQFF
TGTGCCAGCAGTTTGTGGACTAGCGGGATCTATGAGCAGTTCTTC
>TRBV18|TRBJ2-5|-|-
CASSLLTGPQETQYF
TGTGCCAGCTCTCTCTTAACAGGCCCCCAAGAGACCCAGTACTTC
>TRBV9|TRBJ2-1|once|TRBD1
CASSALGTGDNEQFF
TGTGCCAGCTCCGCCCTCGGGACAGGGGATAATGAGCAGTTCTTC
>TRBV7-2|TRBJ2-2|-|-
CASSSDIGELFF
TGTGCCAGCAGCTCAGACATCGGGGAGCTGTTTTTT
>TRBV19|TRBJ1-5|-|TRBD1
CASSGTDNQPQHF
TGTGCCAGTAGTGGGACAGACAATCAGCCCCAGCATTTT
>TRBV10-3|TRBJ2-3|few|TRBD1
CASRTGTSDTQYF
TGTGCCTCACGGACAGGAACCTCAGATACGCAGTATTTT
>TRBV19|TRBJ2-7|once|TRBD1
CASSLGTGSYEQYF
TGTGCCAGTAGTCTGGGGACAGGGTCCTACGAGCAGTACTTC
>TRBV15|TRBJ2-1|-|-
CATSRDALDWNNEQFF
TGTGCCACCAGCAGAGACGCACTGGACTGGAACAATGAGCAGTTCTTC
>TRBV7-9|TRBJ2-4|-|TRBD2
CASSPKGRADIQYF
TGTGCCAGCAGCCCGAAAGGGAGGGCGGACATTCAGTACTTC
>TRBV12-3/TRBV12-4|TRBJ2-3|-|-
CASRGADTQYF
TGTGCCAGCAGGGGGGCTGATACGCAGTATTTT
>TRBV9|TRBJ1-2|-|TRBD1
CASSVPGGRWDYGYTF
TGTGCCAGCAGCGTCCCAGGGGGGCGATGGGACTATGGCTACACCTTC